The T cell receptor (beta chain) described here comes from a study of T cells after yellow fever vaccination. This clonotype came up once. TCRdb processed the 5' RACE reads anew with MiXCR; each CDR3 protein has one entry. This sample has about 330,000 distinct CDR3 sequences, with approximately 4% found just once. V was shortened by 5 bases and J by 7 bases, with 9 bases between the two germline ends. This CDR3 contains 11 residues. The germline gives CDR1 MNHNY, CDR2 SVGAGI (reference sequence). This specimen was PBMCs, taken 5 days after the yellow fever booster vaccination. The J gene is TRBJ2-7, the V gene TRBV6-6; D might be TRBD2 (6 bases). This receptor was taken from a man younger than 35 who received the YFV17D yellow fever vaccine. CDR3 bases: TGTGCCAGCAGTCCCGGACTAGAGCAGTACGTC. Translated: CASSPGLEQYV.